Listed here are 11 T cell receptor beta chains from one sample, sequenced in a study of T cell responses to AZD1222 COVID-19 vaccine (dated by TCRdb to 2020 to 2022). The library relied on the immunoSEQ multiplex PCR assay. Not all clones reach the TCRdb copy of this immuneACCESS table, which keeps in-frame sequences only. Checked studies attribute under half of the gap to unresolved V genes and leave the rest unexplained. This sample is represented by some 120,000 clones; around 89% of them were singletons. The ten largest clones capture 4% to 5.5% of the sample. What the time point label conveys for this sample: baseline before first vaccination. The specimen was peripheral blood, collected on day 0 of AZD1222 vaccination. The receptors were sampled from an adult in good health.

V is TRBV28 and J is TRBJ1-6; 8 bases line up with TRBD1. V trimming: 6 bases; J trimming: 17 bases; junction bases outside the gene matches: 12. From germline, CDR1 is MDHEN and CDR2 SYDVKM. The CDR3 covers 13 residues. The CDR3 here is CASRQNPDRAIHF. The CDR3 bases are TGTGCCAGCAGACAAAACCCGGACAGGGCGATCCACTTT.

V and J are TRBV27 and TRBJ1-5; TRBD1 matches 8 bases. From germline, CDR1 is MNHEY and CDR2 SMNVEV (reference sequence). This CDR3 spans 13 amino acids. The ends lost 8 bases at V and 2 bases at J; junction bases unmatched: 2. As DNA, the CDR3 is TGTGCCAGCGGACAGGGAGGCAATCAGCCCCAGCATTTT. As protein: CASGQGGNQPQHF.

The V gene is TRBV11-2, the J gene TRBJ1-4, with TRBD1 as a possible D gene (5 bases). Per the germline V gene, CDR1 is SGHAT and CDR2 is FQNNGV. This CDR3 spans 15 amino acids. The V end was cut by 8 bases, the J end by 0 bases, with 13 bases between. For the CDR3, the DNA is TGTGCCAGCCGGGGGGGATTTGCAACTAATGAAAAACTGTTTTTT. Translating it yields CASRGGFATNEKLFF.

Details on this clone: The same CDR3 also results from other DNA sequences found in this sample. The chain couples TRBV19 to TRBJ2-1, with 9 bases aligning to TRBD2. Germline V CDR1 and CDR2: LNHDA, SQIVND (reference sequence). V was clipped by 1 base and J by 1 base; unmatched bases: 2. The CDR3 has 16 amino acids. DNA of the CDR3: TGTGCCAGTAGTATAGGTAGCGGGGGATCCTACAATGAGCAGTTCTTC. The encoded protein is CASSIGSGGSYNEQFF.

The gene calls are TRBV6-2 or TRBV6-3 and TRBJ2-3; TRBD2 aligns across 10 bases. Germline values: CDR1 MNHEY, CDR2 SVGEGT. The V gene end was trimmed by 6 bases and the J gene end by 4 bases; junction bases not matched to a gene: 13. This CDR3 comprises 17 residues. The CDR3 nucleotides read TGTGCCAGCAGCCCGTGGTTGGTAGCGGGGGGTTCAGATACGCAGTATTTT. Translated: CASSPWLVAGGSDTQYF.

This rearrangement joins TRBV27 to TRBJ2-1; D may be TRBD1 (5 bases). Deletions cut 2 bases from V and 5 bases from J, with 25 bases between. In germline, CDR1 is MNHEY, CDR2 SMNVEV (reference sequence). The CDR3 spans 19 residues. The CDR3 sequence: CASSLGQGRSGRPHNEQFF. In DNA form, the CDR3 reads TGTGCCAGCAGTTTAGGCCAGGGTAGGAGTGGACGCCCCCACAATGAGCAGTTCTTC.

V and J are TRBV5-4 and TRBJ2-5, with D maybe TRBD2 (5 bases). The CDR3 loop spans 13 amino acids. CDR1 is SGHNT, CDR2 YYREEE, per germline (reference sequence). Trimming took off 4 bases at V and 4 bases at J, with 11 bases between the two ends. The CDR3 nucleotides are TGTGCCAGCAGCAATCGGGAAGGAGAGACCCAGTACTTC. This encodes CASSNREGETQYF.

The V and J genes are TRBV19 and TRBJ1-2, with TRBD1 matching over 8 bases. Germline V lookup: CDR1 LNHDA, CDR2 SQIVND (reference sequence). Trimming took 6 bases from V and 3 from J; bases not matched to a gene: 9. The CDR3 runs 15 residues. CDR3 sequence reads: CASSHMAGGDYGYTF. CDR3 sequence (DNA): TGTGCCAGTAGCCATATGGCAGGGGGCGACTATGGCTACACCTTC.

This clone was detected only a few times. The CDR3 region has the DNA TGCAGTGCTAGAAACTATGGCTACACCTTC. Translated: CSARNYGYTF. The chain links TRBV20-1 to TRBJ1-2; the D is unclear. The CDR3 runs to 10 residues. V was trimmed by 2 bases and J by 2 bases, leaving 0 bases between them. Germline CDR1 is DFQATT and CDR2 is SNEGSKA (reference sequence).

This clone was counted between two and nine times. This sequence joins TRBV9 and TRBJ2-1, with 10 nucleotides matching TRBD2. V was clipped by 5 bases and J by 3 bases; unmatched bases: 2. The CDR3 spans 14 residues. Per germline, CDR1 SGDLS and CDR2 YYNGEE. CDR3 DNA: TGTGCCAGCAGTCTAGCGGGGGACTACAATGAGCAGTTCTTC. As protein: CASSLAGDYNEQFF.

The chain couples TRBV2 to TRBJ1-2; TRBD1 aligns across 10 bases. The CDR3 runs 13 residues. Germline trimming cut 6 bases from V and 8 bases from J; bases unmatched to any gene: 6. The V gene's germline CDR1 is SNHLY and CDR2 FYNNEI. This chain's CDR3 is CASRRQGAVGYTF. The CDR3 region has the DNA TGTGCCAGCAGGCGACAGGGGGCAGTAGGCTACACCTTC.